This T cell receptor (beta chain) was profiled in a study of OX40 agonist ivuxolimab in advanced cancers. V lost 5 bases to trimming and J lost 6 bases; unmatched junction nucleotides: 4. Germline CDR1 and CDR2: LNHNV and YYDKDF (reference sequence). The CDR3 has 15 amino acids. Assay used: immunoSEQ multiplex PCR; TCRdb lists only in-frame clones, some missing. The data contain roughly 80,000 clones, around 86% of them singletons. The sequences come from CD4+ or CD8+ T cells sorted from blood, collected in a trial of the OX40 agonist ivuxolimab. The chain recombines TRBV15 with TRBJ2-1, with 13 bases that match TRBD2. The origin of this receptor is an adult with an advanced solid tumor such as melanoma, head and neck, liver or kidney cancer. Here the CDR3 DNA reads TGTGCCACCAGCCCGCGACTAGCGGGGGGCAATGAGCAGTTCTTC. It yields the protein CATSPRLAGGNEQFF.